The 24 T cell receptor beta chains listed next were all sequenced from one sample in a study of blood T cell repertoires in COVID-19. TCRdb keeps only in-frame clones here, not all; method: immunoSEQ multiplex PCR. The profile shows about 200,000 clones, 92% of them singletons. Input material: peripheral blood. These receptors were obtained from a man aged 60 to 75 with COVID-19, enrolled during active disease.

This rearrangement joins TRBV12-3 or TRBV12-4 to TRBJ1-4; possible D gene TRBD1, 6 bases. The CDR3 sequence is 13 residues long. V was cut by 6 bases and J by 8 bases, with 13 bases left in between. CDR3 sequence reads: CASSWGGGEKLFF. CDR3 nucleotides: TGTGCCAGCAGCTGGGGGGGCGGAGAAAAACTGTTTTTT.

J is TRBJ1-6 and V is TRBV7-9, with TRBD1 as a possible D gene (5 bases). Germline CDR1 SEHNR, CDR2 FQNEAQ (reference sequence). The V end lost 6 bases, the J end lost 10 bases, and 16 bases lay between the germline ends. The CDR3 length is 14 residues. Here the CDR3 reads CASSPSGGASPLHF. The CDR3 nucleotides read TGTGCCAGCAGTCCGTCCGGGGGAGCGTCACCCCTCCACTTT.

The chain recombines TRBV11-2 with TRBJ1-2; a possible D gene is TRBD1 (5 bases). From germline, CDR1 is SGHAT and CDR2 FQNNGV. V was trimmed by 2 bases and J by 8 bases, leaving 15 bases between them. This CDR3 is 14 amino acids long. The chain's CDR3 is CASSLIRGAVGYTF. For the CDR3, the DNA is TGTGCCAGCAGCTTAATTCGCGGGGCGGTGGGCTACACCTTC.

This clone occurred a few times. The chain employs TRBV28 and TRBJ2-1; TRBD1 aligns across 8 bases. CDR3 length: 15 amino acids. Germline-derived CDR1 and CDR2 are MDHEN and SYDVKM. The V and J ends lost 4 bases and 9 bases, in that order; junction bases with no gene match: 11. The CDR3 DNA is TGTGCCAGCAGTTGGTCGGGGCACAGGGGGAGTGAGCAGTTCTTC. Protein product: CASSWSGHRGSEQFF.

The chain carries TRBV9 and TRBJ2-7; 8 nucleotides match TRBD2. The CDR3 sequence is 14 residues long. In germline, CDR1 is SGDLS, CDR2 YYNGEE. Trimming removed 1 base from V and 2 bases from J; junction bases left unmatched: 2. CDR3 nucleotides: TGTGCCAGCAGCGTAACTAGCGGTACCTACGAGCAGTACTTC. Translated, it gives CASSVTSGTYEQYF.

The chain links TRBV2 to TRBJ2-6, with 9 bases that match TRBD1. After removal of 7 bases from V and 3 bases from J, the junction contained 7 bases not matched to a gene. The germline CDR1 and CDR2 sequences are SNHLY and FYNNEI. CDR3 length equals 16 residues. CDR3 sequence: CASTGTGSSGANVLTF. For the CDR3, the DNA is TGTGCCAGCACAGGGACAGGGTCAAGTGGGGCCAACGTCCTGACTTTC.

V gene TRBV19 combines with J gene TRBJ2-2; D might be TRBD2 (5 bases). Germline CDR1 and CDR2: LNHDA and SQIVND (reference sequence). This CDR3 is built from 14 residues. The germline V and J ends were trimmed by 5 bases and 6 bases, with 13 bases remaining between them. The CDR3 reads CASSYRDPAGELFF. CDR3 coding DNA: TGTGCCAGTAGTTATCGGGATCCGGCCGGGGAGCTGTTTTTT.

The chain employs TRBV7-2 and TRBJ2-7; 7 bases align to TRBD2. V gave up 6 bases and J gave up 2 bases; unmatched junction bases: 16. CDR3 length: 17 residues. Per the germline V gene, CDR1 is SGHTA and CDR2 is FQGNSA. CDR3 bases: TGTGCCAGCAGTTGGACTAACCGGGACTACTCTACCTACGAGCAGTACTTC. This sequence encodes CASSWTNRDYSTYEQYF.

The chain carries TRBV5-1 and TRBJ2-7; D gene ambiguous. The V gene lost 4 bases and the J gene lost 0 bases, with 14 bases spanning the gap. Germline V gene lookup returns CDR1 SGHRS and CDR2 YFSETQ. The CDR3 is 15 amino acids. The CDR3 DNA sequence: TGCGCCAGCAGCCCAGACGGAGTCAGCTCCTACGAGCAGTACTTC. It is translated as CASSPDGVSSYEQYF.

V is TRBV27 and J is TRBJ2-3, with D uncertain. In germline, CDR1 is MNHEY, CDR2 SMNVEV (reference sequence). The CDR3 runs to 16 residues. V shed 5 bases and J shed 2 bases, with 17 bases lying between them. CDR3 residues: CASSPSGSKSTDTQYF. The CDR3 nucleotides are TGTGCCAGCAGTCCCTCCGGGTCGAAGTCCACAGATACGCAGTATTTT.

V is TRBV19 and J is TRBJ1-5; a possible D gene is TRBD1 (5 bases). The germline V gene has CDR1 LNHDA and CDR2 SQIVND (reference sequence). With 7 bases removed from V and 0 bases from J, the gap between germline ends came to 13 bases. CDR3 length equals 15 residues. DNA of the CDR3: TGTGCCAGTATTTGGGGCACTAATAGCAATCAGCCCCAGCATTTT. It translates to CASIWGTNSNQPQHF.

This rearrangement joins TRBV6-6 to TRBJ2-7; 8 bases map to TRBD1. This CDR3 spans 13 amino acids. V lost 6 bases, J lost 7 bases, and 8 bases stayed unmatched. Per germline, CDR1 MNHNY and CDR2 SVGAGI (reference sequence). CDR3 in amino acids: CASRPDRASEQYF. CDR3 DNA: TGTGCCAGCAGGCCGGACAGGGCCTCGGAGCAGTACTTC.

This chain connects TRBV7-8 to TRBJ1-1, with 9 nucleotides matching TRBD1. The V segment lost 4 bases and the J segment 1 base; nucleotides outside the gene matches: 10. This CDR3 contains 17 residues. Germline lookup yields CDR1 SGHVS and CDR2 FQNEAQ. The CDR3 region is CASSSTEWTGANTEAFF. For the CDR3, the DNA is TGTGCCAGCAGCTCGACTGAGTGGACAGGGGCGAACACTGAAGCTTTCTTT.

The V call is TRBV28, the J call TRBJ2-1, with 9 bases aligning to TRBD1. The CDR3 consists of 15 residues. The V and J ends lost 3 bases and 6 bases, in that order; junction bases with no gene match: 6. Looked up from germline, CDR1 is MDHEN and CDR2 is SYDVKM. CDR3 region: CASSLGTGIGNEQFF. The CDR3 bases are TGTGCCAGCAGTTTGGGGACAGGGATAGGCAATGAGCAGTTCTTC.

V is TRBV21-1 and J is TRBJ1-2. TRBV21-1 is a known pseudogene. This CDR3 has 15 amino acids. The CDR3 region has the DNA TGTGCCAGCAGCAAAGTCGGAGGAGTACACTATGGCTACACCTTC. As protein: CASSKVGGVHYGYTF.

The V and J genes are TRBV18 and TRBJ1-5; 10 bases are shared with TRBD1. CDR1 is KGHSH, CDR2 LQKENI, per germline. This CDR3 is 17 amino acids long. Losses at the gene ends were 1 base for V and 5 bases for J; bases not matched to a gene: 8. The CDR3 sequence is CASSPRGLTGGYQPQHF. In DNA form, the CDR3 reads TGTGCCAGCTCACCACGAGGACTGACAGGGGGCTATCAGCCCCAGCATTTT.

The V and J genes are TRBV7-9 and TRBJ2-7; TRBD2 matches 8 bases. V shed 1 base and J 7 bases; nucleotides not matched to a gene: 9. CDR3 length: 15 amino acids. Germline CDR1 and CDR2: SEHNR and FQNEAQ (reference sequence). The CDR3 reads CASSLGGGGMREQYF. CDR3 nucleotides: TGTGCCAGCAGCTTAGGTGGCGGGGGGATGCGGGAGCAGTACTTC.

The V call is TRBV3-1 (or the pseudogene TRBV3-2), the J call TRBJ2-1, with 8 bases matching TRBD2. V lost 1 base to trimming and J lost 4 bases; unmatched junction nucleotides: 6. Germline V gives CDR1 LGHDT, CDR2 YNNKEL (reference sequence). The CDR3 loop spans 16 amino acids. Here the CDR3 reads CASSQGNGGEYNEQFF. The CDR3 DNA follows: TGTGCCAGCAGCCAAGGGAACGGGGGGGAGTACAATGAGCAGTTCTTC.

The genes are TRBV29-1 and TRBJ2-1; D unresolved. V lost 7 bases to trimming and J lost 0 bases, with 13 bases between them. Germline V gene sequence: CDR1 SQVTM, CDR2 ANQGSEA. This CDR3 has 14 amino acids. The CDR3 loop is CSASPSLSYNEQFF. Here the CDR3 DNA reads TGCAGCGCATCTCCCTCACTCTCCTACAATGAGCAGTTCTTC.

This chain links TRBV6-6 with TRBJ2-2; the match to TRBD1 covers 9 bases. The length of the CDR3 is 13 residues. CDR1 is MNHNY, CDR2 SVGAGI, per germline (reference sequence). The V and J ends lost 10 bases and 7 bases, in that order; junction bases with no gene match: 7. The CDR3 DNA sequence: TGTGCCACGGGTGGACAGGGGAACGGGGAGCTGTTTTTT. Translated, it gives CATGGQGNGELFF.

This clone was counted a few times. CDR3 amino acids: CASIPRGNTEAFF. The CDR3 region has the DNA TGTGCCAGTATCCCCCGGGGTAACACTGAAGCTTTCTTT. The chain recombines TRBV19 with TRBJ1-1; D not certain. V was shortened by 7 bases and J by 2 bases, with 11 bases between the two germline ends. Germline lookup yields CDR1 LNHDA and CDR2 SQIVND (reference sequence). CDR3 length: 13 residues.

CDR3 sequence: CASSLVNDNQETQYF. CDR3 bases: TGTGCCAGCAGCTTAGTGAACGACAACCAAGAGACCCAGTACTTC. The gene calls are TRBV7-9 and TRBJ2-5, with D hard to call. Germline CDR1 is SEHNR and CDR2 is FQNEAQ (reference sequence). V was pared by 1 base and J by 0 bases, with 9 bases between. This CDR3 region has 15 residues.

The V and J genes are TRBV9 and TRBJ2-1; tentatively, D is TRBD2 (6 bases). This CDR3 has 14 amino acids. Germline-derived CDR1 and CDR2 are SGDLS and YYNGEE. The V end was cut by 0 bases, the J end by 13 bases, with 17 bases between. CDR3 in DNA: TGTGCCAGCAGCGTAGTTCCGGGGGAGAGGGAACAGTTCTTC. Translating gives CASSVVPGEREQFF.

V is TRBV7-2 and J is TRBJ2-1; tentatively, D is TRBD1 (5 bases). The germline gives CDR1 SGHTA, CDR2 FQGNSA. The CDR3 runs to 16 residues. Trimming removed 1 base at V and 5 bases at J, with 15 bases between. As DNA, the CDR3 is TGTGCCAGCAGCTTAGTAGGGGCTAGTTGGGACAATGAGCAGTTCTTC. It is translated as CASSLVGASWDNEQFF. Full variable domain (missing parts from reference TRBV7-2 and TRBJ2-1): GAGVSQSPSNKVTEKGKDVELRCDPISGHTALYWYRQSLGQGLEFLIYFQGNSAPDKSGLPSDRFSAERTGGSVSTLTIQRTQQEDSAVYLCASSLVGASWDNEQFFGPGTRLTVL.